This T cell receptor beta chain was obtained from a study of cytomegalovirus exposure and HLA in healthy donors. Produced via immunoSEQ multiplex PCR; TCRdb's table is partial and in-frame only. The sample consists of 150,000 to 200,000 clones, about four fifths of them appearing once. Overall study findings and caveats: Some TCR beta chains (over 150 of them) were listed as cytomegalovirus-associated.

The donors were members of the validation cohort, which comprised around 110 subjects and was separate from the first cohort of about 700 subjects. On this clone itself: Its antigen is still unknown.

Source material: PBMCs. This receptor was identified in a man younger than 35 in good health and CMV-seropositive.

The CDR3 reads CASSQEPFEGAETQYF. CDR3 DNA sequence: TGTGCCAGCAGCCAAGAACCCTTTGAGGGGGCAGAGACCCAGTACTTC. The chain is built from TRBV4-2 and TRBJ2-5, with 7 bases lining up with TRBD1. Germline trimming cut 0 bases from V and 4 bases from J; bases unmatched to any gene: 8. The CDR3 totals 16 residues. Per the germline V gene, CDR1 is LGHNA and CDR2 is YNFKEQ.